This T cell receptor (beta chain) came from a study of T cell responses to AZD1222 COVID-19 vaccine. Clones were read by immunoSEQ multiplex PCR, and TCRdb kept only the in-frame ones, dropping some. The sample lists 120,000 or so clones; 88% were seen once. The TCR comes from an adult in good health. Here the sequenced sample was peripheral blood, taken on day 0 of MenACWY control vaccination.

In DNA, the CDR3 is TGTGCCACCAGTGATTTAAACGAGAATGAGCAGTTCTTC. This translates into CATSDLNENEQFF. V gene TRBV24-1 combines with J gene TRBJ2-1; D remains ambiguous. Germline CDR1 KGHDR, CDR2 SFDVKD. The CDR3 is 13 residues long. V lost 1 base to trimming and J lost 7 bases, with 7 bases between them.